These T cell receptor beta chains were read from a single sample in a study of identical twins. TCRdb reanalysed the 5' RACE reads using MiXCR and keeps one entry per CDR3 protein. The sample lists approximately 590,000 distinct CDR3 sequences, 7.5% to 10% occurring once. The sample was also linked to a second study, of yellow fever vaccine responses in identical twins.

The sequenced sample was PBMCs. The origin of the receptors is a woman between 18 and 29 years old in good health. Both conserved end residues are trimmed from each CDR3. The order of the fields is J gene, V gene, clone size, CDR3 protein. Clone size is stated in some rows and not others, as once, few, many or a class when expanded.

TRBJ2-3 | TRBV7-9 | many | ASSYDIGYTDTQY
TRBJ2-1 | TRBV7-2 | . | ASSSRGSGTYNEQF
TRBJ2-1 | TRBV5-6 | . | ASNDFSGYNEQF
TRBJ2-5 | TRBV27 | few | ASSRLVEQETQY
TRBJ2-2 | TRBV20-1 | . | SARAANTGELF
TRBJ2-1 | TRBV9 | few | ASSVLSGGNNEQF
TRBJ2-7 | TRBV5-1 | . | ASSKEGFYEQY
TRBJ1-2 | TRBV2 | few | ASYETLTNYGYT
TRBJ2-3 | TRBV5-1 | many | ASSLVSAGTDTQY
TRBJ2-5 | TRBV28 | many | ASSHTVAEETQY
TRBJ2-5 | TRBV5-1 | few | ASSLSPGTGQETQY